The T cell receptor (beta chain) described here comes from a study of shared clonotypes between healthy human individuals. This CDR3 is built from 12 residues. Germline values: CDR1 SEHNR, CDR2 FQNEAQ (reference sequence). V was cut by 3 bases and J by 4 bases, with 7 bases left in between. The donors were all Caucasian adults (living in Nashville, Tennessee). Assay execution proceeded at the deep level. Replicate sorted-subset PCRs were loaded with around 200 ng DNA, roughly 33,000 T cell genomes. Original handling: ImmunoSEQ output lacked quality scores and full-length reads, limiting matched filtering. TCRdb's table, derived via immunoSEQ multiplex PCR, lists solely in-frame clones and lacks some. The V and J calls and clone size were taken over from that table, and D and trimming were inferred from the DNA. The data contain just over 95,000 clones, 65% to 70% of them singletons.

The chain has TRBV7-9 and TRBJ2-7; D remains unclear. This clonotype originated in a man in his thirties or forties in good health. The sample taken for sequencing was memory CD8+ T cells sorted from blood. Subset indicated: CD45RO+ cells pooled with CCR7-negative TemRA cells. CDR3 sequence reads: CASSFTPYEQYF. CDR3 nucleotide sequence: TGTGCCAGCAGCTTTACCCCTTACGAGCAGTACTTC.